The clone carrying this T cell receptor beta chain was observed at least ten times. The target antigen is unknown. The data derive from a study of CD8 T cells in ankylosing spondylitis. Study results and caveats: It was reported that disease-linked clones were significantly enriched in matched ankylosing spondylitis synovial fluid. Existing reports had already noted some motif variants in reactive arthritis synovial fluid and blood. Researchers report that disease-linked clones proved CD8+ and relatively rare in peripheral blood.

Using quantitative 5'-RACE with molecular barcodes, the authors made TCR beta libraries. TCRdb analysed the 5' RACE reads with MiXCR anew, one entry per CDR3 protein. The repertoire consists of about 310,000 distinct CDR3 sequences, with under 25% occurring once and the leading ten covering about 3.5%. Sequencing used blood, either unsorted or a sorted T cell fraction (not recorded which). The clonotype was recovered from a female donor with ankylosing spondylitis or in good health (not recorded which).

The CDR3 DNA follows: TGTGCCAGCAGTTACTCGAGAGGGAAGGGCGAGCAGTACTTC. Protein sequence: CASSYSRGKGEQYF. This rearrangement joins TRBV6-5 to TRBJ2-7, with D perhaps TRBD2 (5 bases). CDR1 MNHEY and CDR2 SVGAGI come from the germline V gene. The length of the CDR3 is 14 residues. Deletions cut 0 bases from V and 6 bases from J, with 12 bases between.